The entry that follows covers one T cell receptor (beta chain) sequence. Profiled with immunoSEQ multiplex PCR; TCRdb holds only in-frame clones, not every one. The table lists fewer than 40,000 clones, about nine tenths of them singletons, with roughly 0.5% in the top ten. This specimen comes from a study of T cell changes during pregnancy in multiple sclerosis. The clonotype comes from a female donor in good health, enrolled as a control in a pregnancy study. The input for sequencing was CD4+ T cells from peripheral blood mononuclear cells, taken in the first trimester of pregnancy.

The CDR3: CAIRAIGGTEAFF. CDR3 nucleotide sequence: TGTGCCATCAGGGCCATCGGAGGCACTGAAGCTTTCTTT. The J gene is TRBJ1-1, the V gene TRBV10-3, with unresolved D. V shed 6 bases and J shed 4 bases, with 12 bases lying between them. CDR3 size: 13 residues. The V gene's germline CDR1 is ENHRY and CDR2 SYGVKD.